This TCR beta chain was captured by sequencing in a study of T cell responses to AZD1222 COVID-19 vaccine. Sequencing was performed with immunoSEQ multiplex PCR; in TCRdb, only in-frame clones are kept and a portion is missing. Of about 96,000 clones listed, 80% to 90% were seen once; the top ten hold around 1.6%. Trimming removed 4 bases from V and 3 bases from J; junction bases left unmatched: 8. Germline CDR1 is SEHNR and CDR2 is FQNEAQ (reference sequence). The CDR3 is 15 amino acids. This clone was detected once. The receptor was derived from an adult in good health. Specimen: peripheral blood, collected on day 0 of AZD1222 vaccination. This chain uses TRBV7-9 with TRBJ1-1, with 7 positions matching TRBD1. The CDR3 loop reads CASSYGTGVDTEAFF. CDR3 coding DNA: TGTGCCAGCAGCTATGGTACAGGGGTGGACACTGAAGCTTTCTTT.